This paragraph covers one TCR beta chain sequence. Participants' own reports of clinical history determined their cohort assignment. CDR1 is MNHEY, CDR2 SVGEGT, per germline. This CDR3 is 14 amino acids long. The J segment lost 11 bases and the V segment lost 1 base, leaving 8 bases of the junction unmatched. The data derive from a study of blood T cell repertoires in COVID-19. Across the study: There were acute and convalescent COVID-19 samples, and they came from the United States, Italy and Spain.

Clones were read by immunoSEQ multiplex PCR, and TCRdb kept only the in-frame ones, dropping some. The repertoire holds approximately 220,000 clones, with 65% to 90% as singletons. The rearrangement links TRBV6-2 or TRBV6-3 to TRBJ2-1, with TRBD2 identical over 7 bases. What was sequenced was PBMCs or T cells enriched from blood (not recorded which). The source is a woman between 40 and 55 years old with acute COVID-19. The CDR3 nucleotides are TGTGCCAGCAGTTACTTCCAAGTAAGCGGGAAGCAGTTCTTC. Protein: CASSYFQVSGKQFF.